Sequencing of this T cell receptor (beta chain) was carried out in a study of T-cell memory formation after mild COVID-19. Regarding the study as a whole: The appearance of some responding clones in pre-infection memory suggested that cross-reactive memory joined.

A note on this clonotype: Its specificity is unknown.

V dropped 1 base and J dropped 0 bases, with 9 bases sitting between them. Germline V gene data show CDR1 as SGHAT and CDR2 as FQNNGV. The CDR3 runs to 15 residues. TCRdb re-analysed the 5' RACE reads in MiXCR, keeping a single row per CDR3 protein. The data show 250,000 to 300,000 distinct CDR3 sequences, with about a sixth seen just once and approximately 23% held by the top ten. The sequence was collected from a man between 18 and 35 years old who had mild COVID-19 (a few samples of this study predate the infection). Cell type and time point are not known. The sequenced sample was PBMCs or a T cell subset sorted from them (not recorded which). The chain joins TRBV11-2 to TRBJ1-1, with D unclear. The CDR3 DNA reads as TGTGCCAGCAGCTTAGTCGCCAGCTTGAACACTGAAGCTTTCTTT. Translating it yields CASSLVASLNTEAFF.